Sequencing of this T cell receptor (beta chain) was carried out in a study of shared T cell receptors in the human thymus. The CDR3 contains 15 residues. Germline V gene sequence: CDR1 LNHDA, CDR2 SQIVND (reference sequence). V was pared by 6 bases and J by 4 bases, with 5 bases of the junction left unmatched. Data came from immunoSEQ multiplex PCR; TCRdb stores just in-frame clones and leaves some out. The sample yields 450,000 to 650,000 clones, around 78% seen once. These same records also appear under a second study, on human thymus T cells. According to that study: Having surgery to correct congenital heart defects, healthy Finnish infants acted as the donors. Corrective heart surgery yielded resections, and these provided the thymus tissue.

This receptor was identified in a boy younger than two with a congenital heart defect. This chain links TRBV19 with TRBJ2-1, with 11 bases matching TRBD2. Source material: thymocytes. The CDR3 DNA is TGTGCCAGTAGGGAACTAGCGGGAGATTACAATGAGCAGTTCTTC. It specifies CASRELAGDYNEQFF.